This TCR beta chain was identified during a study of CD8+CD57+ T cells in acquired aplastic anemia. Genomic DNA served as template for TCR beta VDJ and CDR3 profiling. TCRdb itself ran the reads through MiXCR, one entry per CDR3 protein. The table lists about 160,000 distinct CDR3 sequences, 71% of them singletons. Notes on the study in general: Overlap between patients and controls comprised some 31 CD8+ CDR3 sequences.

Concerning this clonotype: Antigen: not known.

All patients picked for sequencing had shown, by flow cytometry, an expansion of CD8+CD57+ cells. Sample: sorted CD4+, CD8+, or CD8+CD57+ T cells (not recorded which) from PBMCs. The sequence came from a human donor with aplastic anemia.

The CDR3 here is CASSLQGARVLEQFF. The DNA for the CDR3 is TGTGCCAGCAGCTTACAAGGGGCCCGGGTACTGGAGCAGTTCTTC. The chain carries TRBV7-8 and TRBJ2-1; D perhaps matches TRBD1 (5 bases). Germline values: CDR1 SGHVS, CDR2 FQNEAQ. This CDR3 contains 15 residues. With 2 bases removed from V and 10 bases from J, the gap between germline ends came to 18 bases.